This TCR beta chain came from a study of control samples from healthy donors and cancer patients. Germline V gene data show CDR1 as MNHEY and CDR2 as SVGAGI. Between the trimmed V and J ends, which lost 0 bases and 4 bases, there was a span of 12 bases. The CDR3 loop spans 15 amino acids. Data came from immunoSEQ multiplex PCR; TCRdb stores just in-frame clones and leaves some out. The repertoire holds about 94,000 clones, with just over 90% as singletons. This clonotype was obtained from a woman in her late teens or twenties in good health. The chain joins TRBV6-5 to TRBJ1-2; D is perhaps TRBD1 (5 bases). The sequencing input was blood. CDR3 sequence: CASSYSRDLRYGYTF. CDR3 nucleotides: TGTGCCAGCAGTTACTCTAGGGACCTACGCTATGGCTACACCTTC.